Shown below are 29 T cell receptor beta chains from a single sample sequenced in a study of early T cells in non-severe SARS-CoV-2 infection. MiXCR, applied by TCRdb to the 5' RACE reads, yields one record per CDR3 protein. The sample contains about 60,000 distinct CDR3 sequences, 8.5% to 9.5% of which appear only once. Sequencing input: whole blood. The receptor set was obtained from an adult who was a healthcare worker with PCR-confirmed SARS-CoV-2 infection or an uninfected control (not recorded which).

This clonotype was seen many times. The gene calls are TRBV15 and TRBJ1-4, with D maybe TRBD1 (5 bases). Deletions cut 5 bases from V and 7 bases from J, with 20 bases between. The CDR3 consists of 16 residues. Germline V CDR1 and CDR2: LNHNV, YYDKDF (reference sequence). CDR3 coding DNA: TGTGCCACCAGCTCCGGTGGGGGGTTAAGGGGTGAAAAACTGTTTTTT. Protein sequence: CATSSGGGLRGEKLFF.

This clonotype was detected a few times. The chain combines TRBV19 with TRBJ1-2; 7 nucleotides line up with TRBD1. Germline V gene sequence: CDR1 LNHDA, CDR2 SQIVND (reference sequence). The CDR3 extends over 13 amino acids. The trim removed 7 bases at V and 4 bases at J, leaving 6 bases unmatched. For the CDR3, the DNA is TGTGCCAGTAAGAGGGGGCCGGGCTATGGCTACACCTTC. Its protein is CASKRGPGYGYTF.

This clonotype was recorded at least ten times. The gene calls are TRBV7-2 and TRBJ1-2; D is unclear. The V gene's germline CDR1 is SGHTA and CDR2 FQGNSA. V lost 8 bases, J lost 8 bases, and 15 bases lay in between. The CDR3 totals 12 residues. In DNA form, the CDR3 reads TGTGCCAGCGGGGTCCGGGCAGACGGCTACACCTTC. It codes for CASGVRADGYTF.

This clonotype has at least ten counts. The gene calls are TRBV7-8 and TRBJ2-1; D ambiguous. Trimming stripped 3 bases from V and 5 bases from J, with 8 bases between. Germline V gives CDR1 SGHVS, CDR2 FQNEAQ. The CDR3 runs 13 residues. Here the CDR3 reads CASSFSGNNEQFF. The CDR3 DNA reads as TGTGCCAGCAGCTTTTCGGGCAACAATGAGCAGTTCTTC. Supplemented by reference TRBV7-8 and TRBJ2-1, the full variable domain reads GAGVSQSPRYKVAKRGQDVALRCDPISGHVSLFWYQQALGQGPEFLTYFQNEAQLDKSGLPSDRFFAERPEGSVSTLKIQRTQQEDSAVYLCASSFSGNNEQFFGPGTRLTVL.

The V and J genes are TRBV9 and TRBJ2-1; D uncertain. The CDR3 loop spans 14 amino acids. V lost 4 bases, J lost 10 bases, and 18 bases lay in between. Germline V gene sequence: CDR1 SGDLS, CDR2 YYNGEE. In nucleotides, the CDR3 is TGTGCCAGCAGCCTCCTTGACCAGGTAGGAGAGCAGTTCTTC. Translated, it gives CASSLLDQVGEQFF.

This clonotype was counted ten times or more. The chain links TRBV18 to TRBJ1-1; D is uncertain. CDR1 is KGHSH and CDR2 is LQKENI in the germline V gene. The CDR3 runs to 12 residues. Deletions cut 1 base from V and 9 bases from J, with 9 bases between. CDR3: CASSPQGVQAFF. The CDR3 bases are TGTGCCAGCTCACCACAGGGCGTCCAAGCTTTCTTT.

The chain employs TRBV4-1 and TRBJ2-2, with D hard to call. With 2 bases removed from V and 3 bases from J, the gap between germline ends came to 16 bases. Germline assignment: CDR1 MGHRA and CDR2 YSYEKL. The CDR3 runs to 17 residues. This CDR3 is CASSQPLGPRDTGELFF. CDR3 DNA: TGCGCCAGCAGCCAACCCCTGGGTCCAAGGGACACCGGGGAGCTGTTTTTT.

V gene TRBV7-3 combines with J gene TRBJ2-5, with D perhaps TRBD2 (5 bases). The germline gives CDR1 SGHTA, CDR2 FQGTGA. This CDR3 has 15 amino acids. The V end was cut by 5 bases, the J end by 5 bases, with 18 bases between. CDR3 residues: CASSPQTVPGETQYF. CDR3 bases: TGTGCCAGCAGCCCTCAGACGGTACCGGGGGAGACCCAGTACTTC.

The chain has TRBV12-3 or TRBV12-4 and TRBJ1-3, with D perhaps matching TRBD1 (5 bases). V was shortened by 3 bases and J by 0 bases, with 12 bases between the two germline ends. CDR3 length: 16 amino acids. The CDR3 nucleotides read TGTGCCAGCAGTTTCCTGACTGGGGGCTCTGGAAACACCATATATTTT. Its translation is CASSFLTGGSGNTIYF.

Only a few counts were recorded for this clonotype. This chain joins TRBV2 and TRBJ2-4, with TRBD1 identical over 8 bases. Germline values: CDR1 SNHLY, CDR2 FYNNEI. The junction had 0 bases not matched to a gene; V was cut back by 4 bases and J by 1 base. This CDR3 region has 14 residues. The CDR3 here is CASSGQGAKNIQYF. The CDR3 DNA reads as TGTGCCAGCAGTGGACAGGGGGCCAAAAACATTCAGTACTTC.

This clonotype is termed medium-sized. V gene TRBV5-1 combines with J gene TRBJ2-1, with TRBD2 matching 8 bases. Germline V gene data show CDR1 as SGHRS and CDR2 as YFSETQ. This CDR3 has 16 amino acids. With V trimmed by 2 bases and J by 4 bases, 8 bases remained unmatched. The CDR3 DNA reads TGCGCCAGCAGCTTTGGAGCGGGGGTTGGTTACAATGAGCAGTTCTTC. Amino acid sequence: CASSFGAGVGYNEQFF.

The rearrangement uses TRBV12-3 or TRBV12-4 and TRBJ2-1; D is uncertain. The V gene lost 2 bases and the J gene lost 8 bases, with 10 bases spanning the gap. The CDR3 consists of 13 residues. DNA for the CDR3: TGTGCCAGCAGTTTATTCGGCATGGATGAGCAGTTCTTC. This translates into CASSLFGMDEQFF.

This clonotype has a handful of counts. The chain is built from TRBV19 and TRBJ1-5; 9 bases map to TRBD1. V shed 6 bases and J 7 bases; nucleotides not matched to a gene: 10. Germline V gives CDR1 LNHDA, CDR2 SQIVND (reference sequence). There are 15 residues in the CDR3. CDR3 in DNA: TGTGCCAGTAGCCTAAACAGGGGGCCGAAACAGCCCCAGCATTTT. Protein sequence: CASSLNRGPKQPQHF.

About this clonotype: Its ends do not fully match the called genes, so a read error is possible. The rearrangement uses TRBV2 and TRBJ2-1, with D unresolved. This CDR3 region has 11 residues. The germline V gene has CDR1 SNHLY and CDR2 FYNNEI. The CDR3: CASSELSGYLF. In nucleotides, the CDR3 is TGTGCCAGCAGTGAACTTTCTGGGTACCTCTTC.

This clonotype appeared many times. The chain couples TRBV7-9 to TRBJ2-3; 12 bases are shared with TRBD1. V shed 5 bases, J shed 3 bases, and the junction held 6 bases outside the gene matches. This CDR3 has 16 amino acids. CDR1 and CDR2 (germline): SEHNR, FQNEAQ (reference sequence). CDR3 sequence (DNA): TGTGCCAGCAGCGAAGGGACAGGGGGCTGGACAGATACGCAGTATTTT. It encodes CASSEGTGGWTDTQYF.

The table lists this clonotype with a few counts. V is TRBV6-5 and J is TRBJ2-5, with 8 nucleotides matching TRBD1. The V and J ends lost 2 bases and 4 bases, in that order; junction bases with no gene match: 9. Germline V gene sequence: CDR1 MNHEY, CDR2 SVGAGI. The CDR3 spans 16 residues. Here the CDR3 DNA reads TGTGCCAGCAGTTACCAGACAGGGGATTTAGGAGAGACCCAGTACTTC. It translates to CASSYQTGDLGETQYF.

The chain employs TRBV3-1 and TRBJ2-2; D not resolved. The V and J ends lost 0 bases and 6 bases respectively, with 5 bases between them. CDR1 is LGHDT and CDR2 is YNNKEL in the germline V gene (reference sequence). There are 13 residues in the CDR3. The CDR3: CASSQDYPGELFF. CDR3 nucleotides: TGTGCCAGCAGCCAAGACTACCCCGGGGAGCTGTTTTTT.

This chain joins TRBV12-3 or TRBV12-4 and TRBJ2-5, with D perhaps TRBD1 (6 bases). Trimming stripped 6 bases from V and 1 base from J, with 15 bases between. This CDR3 comprises 15 residues. Here the CDR3 reads CASSVQGSLQETQYF. In DNA, the CDR3 is TGTGCCAGCAGCGTACAGGGATCGCTCCAAGAGACCCAGTACTTC.

This clonotype was recorded at least ten times. The chain has TRBV20-1 and TRBJ1-1; D remains unclear. Trimming took off 2 bases at V and 2 bases at J, with 12 bases between the two ends. CDR1 is DFQATT, CDR2 SNEGSKA, per germline (reference sequence). This CDR3 contains 14 residues. DNA for the CDR3: TGCAGTGCTAGAAGTCGGGGTGGTAACACTGAAGCTTTCTTT. Translating it yields CSARSRGGNTEAFF.

The table lists this clonotype with many counts. The chain has TRBV10-1 and TRBJ2-4; D remains unclear. Germline CDR1 reads WNHNN; CDR2 reads SYGVQD (reference sequence). Between the trimmed V and J ends, which lost 6 bases and 0 bases, there was a span of 9 bases. This CDR3 comprises 14 residues. CDR3 region: CASRSTEAKNIQYF. The DNA of the CDR3 is TGCGCCAGCAGGAGTACGGAAGCCAAAAACATTCAGTACTTC.

V usage is TRBV29-1 and J usage is TRBJ1-1, with a possible D match to TRBD1 (6 bases). Germline V lookup: CDR1 SQVTM, CDR2 ANQGSEA. The CDR3 sequence is 13 residues long. Trimming took 7 bases from V and 0 from J, leaving 12 bases between them. Here the CDR3 DNA reads TGCAGCGCTGCTGGACAGCTGAACACTGAAGCTTTCTTT. Protein product: CSAAGQLNTEAFF.

This chain uses TRBV5-1 with TRBJ1-2; D gene ambiguous. The CDR3 extends over 14 amino acids. The V end was cut by 3 bases, the J end by 5 bases, with 14 bases between. CDR1 SGHRS and CDR2 YFSETQ come from the germline V gene. CDR3 DNA sequence: TGCGCCAGCAGCTCGCCCGGACGGTCTTATGGCTACACCTTC. The encoded protein is CASSSPGRSYGYTF.

The genes are TRBV24-1 and TRBJ2-1; the D is unclear. Trimming cost V 0 bases and J 9 bases, with 14 bases left between them. The CDR3 covers 15 residues. In germline, CDR1 is KGHDR, CDR2 SFDVKD. The CDR3 bases are TGTGCCACCAGTGATTTGACCGAAAACGCGGTTGAGCAGTTCTTC. Encoded protein: CATSDLTENAVEQFF.

The gene calls are TRBV5-4 and TRBJ2-1, with 9 positions matching TRBD1. The J segment lost 1 base and the V segment lost 4 bases, leaving 6 bases of the junction unmatched. CDR1 and CDR2 (germline): SGHNT, YYREEE (reference sequence). The CDR3 extends over 16 amino acids. The CDR3 nucleotides are TGTGCCAGCAGCCCAACGGGGACAGGGTCCTACAATGAGCAGTTCTTC. This codes for CASSPTGTGSYNEQFF.

The CDR3 region is CASSPPPGMNTEAFF. The CDR3 bases are TGTGCCAGCTCACCACCGCCGGGGATGAACACTGAAGCTTTCTTT. The chain couples TRBV18 to TRBJ1-1, with unresolved D. This CDR3 comprises 15 residues. Germline V lookup: CDR1 KGHSH, CDR2 LQKENI. V lost 0 bases and J 0 bases, leaving 8 bases between the germline ends.

The chain couples TRBV7-9 to TRBJ2-3, with 10 bases aligning to TRBD2. The junction had 6 bases not matched to a gene; V was cut back by 4 bases and J by 2 bases. Per germline, CDR1 SEHNR and CDR2 FQNEAQ (reference sequence). The CDR3 loop spans 16 amino acids. The DNA of the CDR3 is TGTGCCAGCAGCTGGGAACTAGCGGGGCCCACAGATACGCAGTATTTT. Amino acids: CASSWELAGPTDTQYF.

The chain is built from TRBV4-1 and TRBJ1-2; 7 bases agree with TRBD1. In germline, CDR1 is MGHRA, CDR2 YSYEKL. The CDR3 consists of 15 residues. V lost 0 bases, J lost 2 bases, and 3 bases stayed unmatched. CDR3 residues: CASSQDPGGNYGYTF. For the CDR3, the DNA is TGCGCCAGCAGCCAAGATCCAGGGGGGAACTATGGCTACACCTTC.

This clonotype has just a few counts. V is TRBV5-1 and J is TRBJ1-1; perhaps TRBD1 as D (5 bases). V was clipped by 1 base and J by 8 bases, with 9 bases between them. CDR3 size: 12 residues. Germline values: CDR1 SGHRS, CDR2 YFSETQ. The CDR3 DNA follows: TGCGCCAGCAGCTTGCAGGGTCTCGAAGCTTTCTTT. Residues: CASSLQGLEAFF.

This clonotype was seen at least ten times. The chain recombines TRBV28 with TRBJ2-7; 7 bases agree with TRBD1. Germline V gene data show CDR1 as MDHEN and CDR2 as SYDVKM. The trim removed 4 bases at V and 10 bases at J, leaving 7 bases unmatched. The CDR3 length is 12 residues. The CDR3 spells CASSSTGFNQYV. The CDR3 DNA is TGTGCCAGCAGTTCGACAGGGTTTAATCAGTACGTC.